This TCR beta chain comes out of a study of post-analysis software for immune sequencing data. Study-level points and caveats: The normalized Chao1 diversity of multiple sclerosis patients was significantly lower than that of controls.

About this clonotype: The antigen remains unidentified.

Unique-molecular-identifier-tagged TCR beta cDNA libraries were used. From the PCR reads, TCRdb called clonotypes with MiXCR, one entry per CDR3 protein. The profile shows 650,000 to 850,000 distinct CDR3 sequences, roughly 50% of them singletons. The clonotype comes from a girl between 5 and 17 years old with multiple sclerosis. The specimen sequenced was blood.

In DNA, the CDR3 is TGCAGCGTTGAGGAGTCAAGGGACAGATCCTACGAGCAGTACTTC. It yields the protein CSVEESRDRSYEQYF. The chain employs TRBV29-1 and TRBJ2-7, with 7 nucleotides matching TRBD1. The CDR3 runs 15 residues. J was trimmed by 1 base and V by 3 bases; bases with no gene match: 9. Germline loops: CDR1 SQVTM, CDR2 ANQGSEA.